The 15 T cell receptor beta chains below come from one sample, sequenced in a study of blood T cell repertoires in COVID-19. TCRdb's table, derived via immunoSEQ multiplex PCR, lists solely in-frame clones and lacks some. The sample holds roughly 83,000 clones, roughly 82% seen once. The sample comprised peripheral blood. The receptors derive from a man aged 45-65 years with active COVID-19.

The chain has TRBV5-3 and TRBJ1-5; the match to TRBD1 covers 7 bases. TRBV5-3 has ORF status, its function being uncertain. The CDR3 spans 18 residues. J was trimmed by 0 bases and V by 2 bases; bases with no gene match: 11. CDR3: CARSFWRQGTYSNQPQHF. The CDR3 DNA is TGTGCCAGAAGCTTTTGGAGACAGGGCACCTATAGCAATCAGCCCCAGCATTTT.

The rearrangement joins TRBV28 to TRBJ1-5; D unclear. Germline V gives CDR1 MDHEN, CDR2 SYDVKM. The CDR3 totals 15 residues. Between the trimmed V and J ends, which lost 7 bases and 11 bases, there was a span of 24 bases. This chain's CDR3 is CASISFGSPAWSQHF. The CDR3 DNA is TGTGCCAGCATCTCGTTCGGGAGCCCCGCTTGGTCCCAGCATTTT.

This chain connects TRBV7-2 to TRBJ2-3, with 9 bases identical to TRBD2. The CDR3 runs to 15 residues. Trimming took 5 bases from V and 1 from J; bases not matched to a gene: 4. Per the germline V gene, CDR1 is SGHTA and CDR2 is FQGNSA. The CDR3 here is CASSLSGRGTDTQYF. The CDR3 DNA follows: TGTGCCAGCAGCCTTAGCGGGAGAGGCACAGATACGCAGTATTTT.

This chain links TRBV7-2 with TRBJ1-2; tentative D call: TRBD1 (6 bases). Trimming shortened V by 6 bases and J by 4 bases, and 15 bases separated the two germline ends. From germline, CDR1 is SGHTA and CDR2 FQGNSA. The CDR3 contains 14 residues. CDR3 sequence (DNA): TGTGCCAGCAGGCCCCCGACAGGCTTCTATGGCTACACCTTC. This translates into CASRPPTGFYGYTF.

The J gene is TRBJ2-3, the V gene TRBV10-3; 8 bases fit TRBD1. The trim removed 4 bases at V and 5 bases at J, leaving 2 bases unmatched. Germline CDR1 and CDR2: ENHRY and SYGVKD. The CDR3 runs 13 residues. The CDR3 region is CAISGGTGDTQYF. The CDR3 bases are TGTGCCATCAGTGGCGGGACAGGAGATACGCAGTATTTT.

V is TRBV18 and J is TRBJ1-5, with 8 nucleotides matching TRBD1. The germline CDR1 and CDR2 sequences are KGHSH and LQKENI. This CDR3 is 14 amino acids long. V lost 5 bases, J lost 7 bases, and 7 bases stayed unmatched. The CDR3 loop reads CASSYDRGRQPQHF. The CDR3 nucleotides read TGTGCCAGCTCATATGACAGGGGACGGCAGCCCCAGCATTTT.

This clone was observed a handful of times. The CDR3 DNA is TGTGCCAGCAGTTTACTAGGGGCAGATCAGCCCCAGCATTTT. This translates into CASSLLGADQPQHF. The V and J genes are TRBV28 and TRBJ1-5, with D possibly matching TRBD1 (5 bases). The V end lost 2 bases, the J end lost 5 bases, and 10 bases lay between the germline ends. The CDR3 has 14 residues. CDR1 and CDR2 from the germline V gene are MDHEN and SYDVKM.

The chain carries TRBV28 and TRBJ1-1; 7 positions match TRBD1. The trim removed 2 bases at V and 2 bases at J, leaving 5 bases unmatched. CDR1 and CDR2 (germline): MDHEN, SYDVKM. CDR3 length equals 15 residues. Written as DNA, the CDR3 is TGTGCCAGCAGTTTAAACCAGGGGGTAAACACTGAAGCTTTCTTT. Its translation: CASSLNQGVNTEAFF.

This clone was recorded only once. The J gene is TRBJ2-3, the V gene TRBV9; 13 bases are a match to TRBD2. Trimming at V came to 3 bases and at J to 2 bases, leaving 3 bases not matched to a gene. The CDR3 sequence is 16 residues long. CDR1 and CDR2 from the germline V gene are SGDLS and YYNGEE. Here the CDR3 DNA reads TGTGCCAGCAGCGAGGGGACTAGCGGGATCACAGATACGCAGTATTTT. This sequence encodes CASSEGTSGITDTQYF. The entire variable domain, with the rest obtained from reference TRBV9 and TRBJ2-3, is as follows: DSGVTQTPKHLITATGQRVTLRCSPRSGDLSVYWYQQSLDQGLQFLIQYYNGEERAKGNILERFSAQQFPDLHSELNLSSLELGDSALYFCASSEGTSGITDTQYFGPGTRLTVL.

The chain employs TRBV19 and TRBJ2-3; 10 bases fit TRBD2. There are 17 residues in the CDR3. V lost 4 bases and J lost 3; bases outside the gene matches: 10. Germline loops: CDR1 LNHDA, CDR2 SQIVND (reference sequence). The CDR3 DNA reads TGTGCCAGTAGTACCCCCCTTGAGCGGGGGGGAACAGATACGCAGTATTTT. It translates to CASSTPLERGGTDTQYF. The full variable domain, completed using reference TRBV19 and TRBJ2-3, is DGGITQSPKYLFRKEGQNVTLSCEQNLNHDAMYWYRQDPGQGLRLIYYSQIVNDFQKGDIAEGYSVSREKKESFPLTVTSAQKNPTAFYLCASSTPLERGGTDTQYFGPGTRLTVL.

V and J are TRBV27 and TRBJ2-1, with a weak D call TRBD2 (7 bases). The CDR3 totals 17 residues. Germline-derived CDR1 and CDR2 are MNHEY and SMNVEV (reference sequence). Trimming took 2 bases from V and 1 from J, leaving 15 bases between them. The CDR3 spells CASSLGPGGLSYNEQFF. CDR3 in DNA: TGTGCCAGCAGTTTAGGTCCCGGGGGGCTGTCCTACAATGAGCAGTTCTTC.

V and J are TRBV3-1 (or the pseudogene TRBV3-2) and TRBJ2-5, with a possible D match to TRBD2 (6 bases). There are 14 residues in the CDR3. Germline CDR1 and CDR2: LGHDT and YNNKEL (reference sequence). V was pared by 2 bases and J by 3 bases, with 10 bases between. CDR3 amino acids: CASSQTEGKETQYF. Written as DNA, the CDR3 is TGTGCCAGCAGCCAAACGGAGGGTAAAGAGACCCAGTACTTC.

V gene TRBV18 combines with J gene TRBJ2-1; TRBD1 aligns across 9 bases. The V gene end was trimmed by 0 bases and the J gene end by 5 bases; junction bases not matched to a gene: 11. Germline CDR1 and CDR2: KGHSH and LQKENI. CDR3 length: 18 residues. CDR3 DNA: TGTGCCAGCTCACCACCGATTCTCGGGACAGGGAGAAACAATGAGCAGTTCTTC. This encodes CASSPPILGTGRNNEQFF.

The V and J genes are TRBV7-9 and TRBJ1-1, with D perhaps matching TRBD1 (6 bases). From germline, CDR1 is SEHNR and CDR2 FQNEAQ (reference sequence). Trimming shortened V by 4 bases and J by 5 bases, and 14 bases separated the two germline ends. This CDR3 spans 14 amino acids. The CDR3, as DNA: TGTGCCAGCAGCTCTAATAACAGGGAGACTGAAGCTTTCTTT. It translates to CASSSNNRETEAFF.

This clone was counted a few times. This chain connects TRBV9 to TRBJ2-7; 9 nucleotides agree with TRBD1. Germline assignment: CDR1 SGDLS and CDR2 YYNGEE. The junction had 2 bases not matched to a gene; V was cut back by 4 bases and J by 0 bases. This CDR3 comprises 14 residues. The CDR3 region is CASSRTGASYEQYF. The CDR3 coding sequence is TGTGCCAGCAGCAGGACAGGGGCCTCCTACGAGCAGTACTTC.